Below, 2 T cell receptor beta chains from the same sample are listed, as sequenced in a study of T cell changes during pregnancy in multiple sclerosis. TCRdb's table, derived via immunoSEQ multiplex PCR, lists solely in-frame clones and lacks some. Here the sample spans some 14,000 clones, approximately 95% being singletons. Sample: peripheral blood, taken in the second trimester of pregnancy. These receptor sequences come from a female donor in good health, enrolled as a control in a pregnancy study.

The V gene is TRBV7-2, the J gene TRBJ2-1, with 9 bases that match TRBD1. Trimming removed 4 bases from V and 7 bases from J; junction bases left unmatched: 8. CDR3 size: 15 residues. CDR1 and CDR2 (germline): SGHTA, FQGNSA. The CDR3 nucleotides read TGTGCCAGCAGCTCCGGGACAGGGTATGGAAATGAGCAGTTCTTC. Its protein is CASSSGTGYGNEQFF. Full variable domain (missing parts from reference TRBV7-2 and TRBJ2-1): GAGVSQSPSNKVTEKGKDVELRCDPISGHTALYWYRQSLGQGLEFLIYFQGNSAPDKSGLPSDRFSAERTGGSVSTLTIQRTQQEDSAVYLCASSSGTGYGNEQFFGPGTRLTVL.

This chain uses TRBV30 with TRBJ2-7, with D possibly being TRBD1 (6 bases). Trimming took off 0 bases at V and 3 bases at J, with 15 bases between the two ends. Germline V gene lookup returns CDR1 GTSNPN and CDR2 SVGIG (reference sequence). The CDR3 sequence is 15 residues long. The CDR3 region is CAWSVGRGHNYEQYF. For the CDR3, the DNA is TGTGCCTGGAGTGTAGGTAGGGGACATAACTACGAGCAGTACTTC.